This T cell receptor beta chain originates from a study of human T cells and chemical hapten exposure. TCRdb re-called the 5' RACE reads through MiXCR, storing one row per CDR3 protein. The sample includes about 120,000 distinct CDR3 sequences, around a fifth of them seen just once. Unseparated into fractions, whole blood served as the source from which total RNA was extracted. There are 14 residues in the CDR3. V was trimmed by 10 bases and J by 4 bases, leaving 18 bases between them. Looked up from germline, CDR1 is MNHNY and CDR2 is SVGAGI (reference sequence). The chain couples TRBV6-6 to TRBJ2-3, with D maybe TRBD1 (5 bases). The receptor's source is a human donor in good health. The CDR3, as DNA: TGTGCCACCGTAGGTGACAGCCCGGCAGATACGCAGTATTTT. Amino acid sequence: CATVGDSPADTQYF.